This paragraph reports one T cell receptor beta chain. The antigen is not known. The data were obtained in a study of blood T cells in healthy people across ages. It was with a sample-barcoded 5' primer and a J-beta primer mix that a second PCR of roughly 6 to 12 cycles was run. Sequencing yielded, for each sample, at least 3 million paired-end reads carrying CDR3. MiXCR, run by TCRdb on the 5' RACE reads, gives a single entry per CDR3 protein. The table lists 2 million or so distinct CDR3 sequences, about 50% of them singletons, with less than 2.5% in the top ten. The CDR3 spans 15 residues. Germline lookup yields CDR1 LNHDA and CDR2 SQIVND (reference sequence). The V gene lost 3 bases and the J gene lost 7 bases, with 15 bases spanning the gap. Healthy Caucasian individuals from Russia aged about 6 to 100 served as donors. Study outcomes and limitations: Because donor CMV status was unknown, expanded clonotype changes were possibly confounded. Naive CD4+ cell counts and diversity both ran higher in long-lived than in aged donors.

The specimen was blood. This chain uses TRBV19 with TRBJ1-4, with D unresolved. The receptor was derived from a middle-aged woman in good health. CDR3 sequence (DNA): TGTGCCAGTAGTATCGCGCCGCCGGGAGGTGAAAAACTGTTTTTT. It specifies CASSIAPPGGEKLFF.